This entry describes one T cell receptor (beta chain). What it binds is unknown. The sample originates from a study of T-cell reconstitution after alpha-beta-depleted transplantation in children. Study results and caveats: Counts and diversity of T cells one year after transplant came mostly from newly produced T cells. At day 60, the high TCRbeta diversity found in some patients originated from recipient T cells and thymic progenitors that had survived. Alpha-beta T cells present about two months after transplant were reported to originate from several hundred expanded graft clones.

The CDR3 runs to 14 residues. Trimming took 5 bases from V and 2 from J, leaving 12 bases between them. The germline V gene encodes CDR1 MNHNS and CDR2 SASEGT. The TCRbeta library incorporated unique molecular identifiers. TCRdb passed the PCR reads through MiXCR, listing each CDR3 protein once. The table includes around 450,000 distinct CDR3 sequences, 43% detected once. Sample: PBMCs, taken before TCRalphabeta/CD19-depleted stem cell transplant. The TCR sequence derives from a girl aged 2 to 10 with aplastic anemia, due to receive a stem cell transplant. This chain joins TRBV6-1 and TRBJ1-1; D remains ambiguous. Here the CDR3 DNA reads TGTGCCAGCAGTCCACGGGGAAGTAACACTGAAGCTTTCTTT. Protein sequence: CASSPRGSNTEAFF.